This T cell receptor beta chain is from a study of T cells expressing NK-cell markers. Study-level background: The study drew TCR beta repertoires from sorted CD3+CD56+NKG2C+, CD3+CD56+NKG2C- and CD3+CD56-NKG2C+ T cells. Study-wide points: A few donors' CD3+CD56-NKG2C+ cells were dominated by the same clonotypes. About six donors carried dominant NKG2C+ clonotypes that made up roughly 1.0-7.0% of their CD8+ T cells.

Comments on this clonotype: Its target is not known.

CDR3 size: 14 residues. Germline V gene data show CDR1 as SNHLY and CDR2 as FYNNEI. TCR beta cDNA was made by 5'RACE template switching with UMIs. TCRdb re-called the 5' RACE reads and gives one entry per CDR3 protein, without DNA. The sample has fewer than 550,000 distinct CDR3 sequences. The sequence was collected from a woman aged 50 to 60 in good health. The V call is TRBV2, the J call TRBJ2-1. Sequences were obtained from blood T cells: a sorted CD56 or NKG2C T cell subset, CD4+ or CD8+ T cells, or bulk PBMC T cells (not recorded which). The CDR3 here is CATSYHFITYEQFF.